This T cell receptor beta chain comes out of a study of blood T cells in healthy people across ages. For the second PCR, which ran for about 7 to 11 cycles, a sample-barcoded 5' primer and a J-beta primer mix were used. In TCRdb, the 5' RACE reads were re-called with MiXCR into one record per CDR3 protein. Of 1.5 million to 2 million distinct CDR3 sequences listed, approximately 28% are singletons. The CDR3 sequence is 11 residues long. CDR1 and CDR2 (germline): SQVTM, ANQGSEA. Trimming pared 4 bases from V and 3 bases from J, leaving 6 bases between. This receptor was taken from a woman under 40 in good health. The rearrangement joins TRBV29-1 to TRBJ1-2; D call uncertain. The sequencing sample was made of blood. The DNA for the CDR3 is TGCAGCGTTGGAGGGCACTATGGCTACACCTTC. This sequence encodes CSVGGHYGYTF.